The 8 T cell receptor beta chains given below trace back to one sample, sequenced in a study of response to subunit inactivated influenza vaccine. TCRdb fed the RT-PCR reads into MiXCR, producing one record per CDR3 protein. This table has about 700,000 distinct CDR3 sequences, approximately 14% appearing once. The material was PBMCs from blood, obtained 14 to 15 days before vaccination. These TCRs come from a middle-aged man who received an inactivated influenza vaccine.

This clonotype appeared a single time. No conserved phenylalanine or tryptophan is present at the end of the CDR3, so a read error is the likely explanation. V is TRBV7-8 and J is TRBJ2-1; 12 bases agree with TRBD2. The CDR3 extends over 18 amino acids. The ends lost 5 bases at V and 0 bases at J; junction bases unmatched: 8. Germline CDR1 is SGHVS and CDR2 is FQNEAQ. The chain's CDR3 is CASSLEASGGASYNEQFC. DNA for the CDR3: TGTGCCAGCAGCCTAGAAGCTAGCGGGGGGGCCTCCTACAATGAGCAGTTCTGC.

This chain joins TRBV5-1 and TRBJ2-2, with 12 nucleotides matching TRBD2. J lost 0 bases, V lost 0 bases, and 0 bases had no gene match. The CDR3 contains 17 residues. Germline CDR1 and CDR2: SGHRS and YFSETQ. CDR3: CASSLGLAGANTGELFF. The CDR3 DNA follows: TGCGCCAGCAGCTTGGGACTAGCGGGGGCGAACACCGGGGAGCTGTTTTTT. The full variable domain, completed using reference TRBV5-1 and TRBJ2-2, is KAGVTQTPRYLIKTRGQQVTLSCSPISGHRSVSWYQQTPGQGLQFLFEYFSETQRNKGNFPGRFSGRQFSNSRSEMNVSTLELGDSALYLCASSLGLAGANTGELFFGEGSRLTVL.

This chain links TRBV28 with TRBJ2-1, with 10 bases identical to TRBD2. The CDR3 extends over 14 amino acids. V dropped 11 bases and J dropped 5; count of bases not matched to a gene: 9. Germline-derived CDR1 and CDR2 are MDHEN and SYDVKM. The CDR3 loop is CAALSGGANNEQFF. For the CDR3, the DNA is TGTGCCGCCCTAAGCGGGGGGGCTAACAATGAGCAGTTCTTC.

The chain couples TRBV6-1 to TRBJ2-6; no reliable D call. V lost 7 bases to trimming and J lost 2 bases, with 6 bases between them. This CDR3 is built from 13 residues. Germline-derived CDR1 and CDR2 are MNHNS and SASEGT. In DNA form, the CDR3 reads TGTGCCAGCACTCGGGCTGGGGCCAACGTCCTGACTTTC. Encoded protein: CASTRAGANVLTF.

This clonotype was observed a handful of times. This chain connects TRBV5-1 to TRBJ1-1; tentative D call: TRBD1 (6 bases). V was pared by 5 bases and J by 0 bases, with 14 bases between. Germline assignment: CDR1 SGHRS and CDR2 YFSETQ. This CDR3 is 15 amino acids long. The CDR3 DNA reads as TGCGCCAGCAGGGACAGCTGGGCAATGAACACTGAAGCTTTCTTT. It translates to CASRDSWAMNTEAFF. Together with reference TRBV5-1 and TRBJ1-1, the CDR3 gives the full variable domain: KAGVTQTPRYLIKTRGQQVTLSCSPISGHRSVSWYQQTPGQGLQFLFEYFSETQRNKGNFPGRFSGRQFSNSRSEMNVSTLELGDSALYLCASRDSWAMNTEAFFGQGTRLTVV.

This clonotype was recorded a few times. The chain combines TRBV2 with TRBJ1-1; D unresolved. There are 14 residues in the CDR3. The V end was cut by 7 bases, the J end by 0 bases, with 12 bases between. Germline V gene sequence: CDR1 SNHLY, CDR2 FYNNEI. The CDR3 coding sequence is TGTGCCAGCAAAGGGCCGGCAATGAACACTGAAGCTTTCTTT. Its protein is CASKGPAMNTEAFF.

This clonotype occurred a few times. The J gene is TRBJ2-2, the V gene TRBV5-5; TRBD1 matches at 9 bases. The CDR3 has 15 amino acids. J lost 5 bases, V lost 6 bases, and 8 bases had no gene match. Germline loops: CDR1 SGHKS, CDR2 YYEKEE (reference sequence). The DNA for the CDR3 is TGTGCCAGCAACCCAAGACAGGGGGTTACCGGGGAGCTGTTTTTT. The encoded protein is CASNPRQGVTGELFF. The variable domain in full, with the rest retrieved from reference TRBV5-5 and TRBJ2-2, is DAGVTQSPTHLIKTRGQQVTLRCSPISGHKSVSWYQQVLGQGPQFIFQYYEKEERGRGNFPDRFSARQFPNYSSELNVNALLLGDSALYLCASNPRQGVTGELFFGEGSRLTVL.

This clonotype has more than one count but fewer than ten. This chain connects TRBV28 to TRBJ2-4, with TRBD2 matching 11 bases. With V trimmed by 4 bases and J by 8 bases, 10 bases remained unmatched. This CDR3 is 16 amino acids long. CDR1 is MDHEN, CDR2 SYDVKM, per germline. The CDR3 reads CASSSLAGAGGDIQYF. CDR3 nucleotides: TGTGCCAGCAGTTCACTAGCGGGGGCCGGGGGGGACATTCAGTACTTC.